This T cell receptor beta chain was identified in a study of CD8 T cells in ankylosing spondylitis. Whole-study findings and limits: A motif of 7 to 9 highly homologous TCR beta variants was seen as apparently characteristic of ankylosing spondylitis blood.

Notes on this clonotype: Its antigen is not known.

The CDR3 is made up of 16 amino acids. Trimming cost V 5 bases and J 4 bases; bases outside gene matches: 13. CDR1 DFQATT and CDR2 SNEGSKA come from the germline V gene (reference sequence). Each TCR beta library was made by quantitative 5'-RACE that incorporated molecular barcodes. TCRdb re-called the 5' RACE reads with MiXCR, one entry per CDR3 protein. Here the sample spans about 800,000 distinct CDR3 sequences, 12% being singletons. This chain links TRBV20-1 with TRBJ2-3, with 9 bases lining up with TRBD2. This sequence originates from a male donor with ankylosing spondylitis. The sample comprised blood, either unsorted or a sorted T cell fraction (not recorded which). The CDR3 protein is CSAPPGLARKADTQYF. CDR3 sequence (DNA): TGCAGTGCTCCGCCGGGACTAGCACGGAAAGCAGATACGCAGTATTTT.